This T cell receptor beta chain was observed in a study of vaccination and CD4 T cells after COVID-19 (dated by TCRdb to between 2020 and 2023). Regarding the complete study: The convalescent cohort comprised six males and four females, including two Hispanic individuals, seven Caucasians, two Asians and one multiracial person. Two doses of either the Pfizer-BioNTech BNT162b2 vaccine (n=8) or the Moderna mRNA-1273 vaccine (n=2) were administered to participants. Post-COVID blood samples were collected from convalescent patients a median of approximately 93 days after diagnosis, with a range of about 30 to 180 days. Post-vaccine blood samples were collected a median of around 70 days after the second vaccine dose, ranging from about 13 to 250 days. The cultures were stimulated with overlapping spike peptide pools from SARS-CoV-2 and from the common cold coronaviruses HCoV-NL63, HCoV-OC43 and HCoV-229E. In control cultures, a CEFX viral epitope pool was used as positive control, an HIV-1 Nef peptide pool was used as negative control, or no peptide was added. The spike-specific CD4+ TCR repertoire was compared before and after mRNA vaccination in approximately ten COVID-19 convalescent patients and a few infection-naive healthy vaccine recipients. Summary of the overall study and its limitations: In convalescent patients, nearly all vaccine-specific clones (304 of 307) were found to be mono-reactive for SARS-CoV-2 spike rather than cross-reactive with common cold coronaviruses. Relatively few convalescent patients were included in the study, and early timepoints after natural infection were not analyzed. An increase in the median number of SARS-CoV-2-reactive clonotypes from 21 after infection to 35 to 40 after vaccination was observed, but the change was not found to be significant. In convalescent patients, a median about 86% of post-vaccine SARS-CoV-2-reactive clones were detected only after vaccination, suggesting vaccine-specific priming.

Libraries were made using PCR. DNA from cultured CD4+ T cells was subjected to TCR sequencing with the Oncomine TCR Beta short-read assay at the Johns Hopkins FTIC core. The QIAamp micro DNA kit was used to extract genomic DNA from the cultured CD4+ T cells. The Oncomine TCR Beta libraries from cultured CD4+ T cells were pooled using unique dual indexes and then sequenced on an Illumina iSeq 100. In the authors' own workflow: Non-productive sequences were filtered out, and CDR3s that did not start with C, did not end with F or W, or were shorter than 7 amino acids were discarded. Antigen-specific clonotypes were identified using the MANAFEST web application through comparison of peptide-stimulated wells with reference and other culture wells. Positive clones required FDR below 0.05, an odds ratio above 5, and productive frequency above 0.1% in at least two of three replicate wells. A clonotype counted as cross-reactive if it showed significant expansion both in the SARS-CoV-2 spike wells and in at least one common cold coronavirus spike condition. Levenshtein distances (stringdist) and unrooted phylogenetic trees (ape) in R version 3.6.1 were used to assess CDR3 homology. TCRdb trimmed public reads at Q25 via fastp, called clones via MiXCR and kept in-frame beta chains. When rows share a CDR3 protein, they turn into one entry using the most common DNA and genes. What appears here as the V and J calls and clone size reflects TCRdb's work, not the paper's. This sample has about 28,000 distinct CDR3 sequences in its table, and approximately 62% of those were observed once. The biggest ten clones account for 17% of the sample.

The trim is 6 bases for V and 10 bases for J, with a gap of 18 bases between the germline ends. Reading from cysteine to phenylalanine, the CDR3 counts 13 amino acids. Only CDR3 DNA is held: 39 bases, read in frame from base 1. Notes on this clonotype: Which antigen it targets is not known. Base qualities are not provided; no much larger clone lies one nucleotide away.

The sample's treatment or condition label, in plain terms: approximately 10-day PBMC culture with coronavirus spike peptide pools or control peptides (ViraFEST assay). The study used the ViraFEST assay, which expanded antigen-specific T cells with peptide pools and then identified expanded clonotypes by TCR sequencing. The absence of prior SARS-CoV-2 infection in healthy vaccine recipients was confirmed by negative nucleocapsid antibody tests before and after vaccination. Each well held 2.2 million or so PBMCs cultured with about 9.8 ug/ml peptide pools in IMDM containing roughly 5% human AB serum and 9 to 10 IU/ml IL-2. On days 3 and 7, half of the culture medium was replaced with fresh IL-2-containing medium. After about 10 days of culture, CD4+ T cells were isolated by negative selection using the EasySep CD4+ T cell isolation kit. PBMCs were separated from whole blood using Ficoll-Paque Plus gradient centrifugation and then either used fresh or cryopreserved at -140C. Triplicate wells were generally used for each culture condition.

Sequenced material: CD4+ T cells from blood, cultured in vitro, taken after SARS-CoV-2 vaccination. The sequence is built from TRBV12-3 or TRBV12-4 and TRBJ1-1; possibly the D gene is TRBD1, per 5 matching bases. The clonotype originates from a human donor who received a COVID-19 vaccine. The nucleotides are TGTGCCAGCAGACTCACAGTGGCAAGGGGAGCTTTCTTT. This yields the protein CASRLTVARGAFF.